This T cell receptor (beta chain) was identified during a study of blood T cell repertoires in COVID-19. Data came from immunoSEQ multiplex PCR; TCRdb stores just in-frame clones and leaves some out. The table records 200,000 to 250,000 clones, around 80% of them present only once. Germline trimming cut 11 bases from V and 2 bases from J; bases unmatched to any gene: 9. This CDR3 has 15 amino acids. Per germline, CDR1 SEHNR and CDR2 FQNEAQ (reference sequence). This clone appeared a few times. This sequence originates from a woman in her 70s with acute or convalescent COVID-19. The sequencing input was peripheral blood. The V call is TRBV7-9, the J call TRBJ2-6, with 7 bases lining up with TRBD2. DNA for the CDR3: TGTGCCTGGAGGCGGGGGAGGACTGGGGCCAACGTCCTGACTTTC. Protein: CAWRRGRTGANVLTF.